These 13 T cell receptor beta chains were sequenced from one sample in a study of tumor-infiltrating lymphocytes in primary liver carcinoma. Constant-region priming of around 500 ng total RNA yielded TCR beta cDNA. TCR beta libraries came from three nested multiplex PCR rounds using slightly modified ARM-PCR. Investigators reported that the first two PCR rounds, at about 11 cycles each, used TRBV1-TRBV30 forward primers with a C-beta reverse primer. TCRdb redid the calling of the multiplex PCR reads with MiXCR, one entry per CDR3 protein. The sample lists 40,000 to 55,000 distinct CDR3 sequences, 60% to 85% occurring once. Co-extraction of RNA and DNA was performed on roughly 20-34 mg of unsorted bulk tissue. The sample consisted of liver tumor tissue from sampling region 5. Subset: tumor region T5, tumor centre. The receptors shown here come from a man in his forties or fifties with primary liver carcinoma and hepatitis B virus infection.

About this clonotype: With a much larger clone just one base away, this may be a read error. This chain uses TRBV29-1 with TRBJ1-1; 8 bases agree with TRBD1. The CDR3 runs 15 residues. The junction had 10 bases not matched to a gene; V was cut back by 7 bases and J by 0 bases. In germline, CDR1 is SQVTM, CDR2 ANQGSEA. The CDR3 reads CSGGAGGGMNTEAFF. The CDR3 region has the DNA TGCAGCGGGGGCGCAGGGGGCGGGATGAACACTGAAGCTTTCTTT. The complete variable domain, with remaining parts taken from reference TRBV29-1 and TRBJ1-1, reads SAVISQKPSRDICQRGTSLTIQCQVDSQVTMMFWYRQQPGQSLTLIATANQGSEATYESGFVIDKFPISRPNLTFSTLTVSNMSPEDSSIYLCSGGAGGGMNTEAFFGQGTRLTVV.

Concerning this clonotype: Just one base apart from a much larger clone, this may be a read error. V and J are TRBV30 and TRBJ2-1; 13 positions agree with TRBD2. The CDR3 has 13 amino acids. Per germline, CDR1 GTSNPN and CDR2 SVGIG (reference sequence). CDR3 sequence reads: CTWGTSGTSEQFF. CDR3 bases: TGTACCTGGGGGACTAGCGGGACCTCCGAGCAGTTCTTC.

At least ten counts were recorded for this clonotype. The chain links TRBV5-5 to TRBJ1-1, with no clear D. Trimming shortened V by 4 bases and J by 3 bases, and 7 bases separated the two germline ends. The germline V gene encodes CDR1 SGHKS and CDR2 YYEKEE (reference sequence). The CDR3 covers 12 residues. The CDR3 nucleotides read TGTGCCAGCAGCGGGAGGGACACTGAAGCTTTCTTT. It encodes CASSGRDTEAFF.

This clonotype has at least ten counts. This chain connects TRBV28 to TRBJ1-1; D is uncertain. Germline CDR1 and CDR2: MDHEN and SYDVKM. Trimming cost V 5 bases and J 9 bases, with 10 bases left between them. The CDR3 loop spans 11 amino acids. The CDR3 loop is CASSLKLKAFF. The CDR3 DNA reads as TGTGCCAGCAGTCTAAAACTAAAAGCTTTCTTT.

The genes are TRBV12-3 or TRBV12-4 and TRBJ2-7; D is possibly TRBD2 (6 bases). The length of the CDR3 is 13 residues. CDR3 coding DNA: TGTGCTAGCGGTCCCCGGGGGTCATACGAGCAGTACTTC. Protein product: CASGPRGSYEQYF.

Of note for this clonotype: One base away lies a much larger clone, so this may be a sequencing read error. Without the conserved terminal phenylalanine or tryptophan, this CDR3 likely stems from a read error. The V and J genes are TRBV4-1 and TRBJ2-1; 8 bases match TRBD2. CDR3 size: 16 residues. Germline values: CDR1 MGHRA, CDR2 YSYEKL. The V and J ends lost 4 bases and 8 bases, in that order; junction bases with no gene match: 13. For the CDR3, the DNA is TGCGCCAGCAGCCCAATGGGAGCGGGAGACGGGGATGAGCAGTTCCTC. Its translation: CASSPMGAGDGDEQFL.

In this sample, this clonotype turned up many times. The chain carries TRBV28 and TRBJ2-3; D is undetermined. The germline V gene encodes CDR1 MDHEN and CDR2 SYDVKM. The CDR3 extends over 12 amino acids. The V gene lost 3 bases and the J gene lost 8 bases, with 9 bases spanning the gap. The CDR3 protein is CASSLPFGTQYF. The CDR3, as DNA: TGTGCCAGCAGTTTGCCGTTTGGTACGCAGTATTTT.

Points on this clonotype: Compared with germline, one end of the junction differs, possibly owing to a read error. The J gene is TRBJ2-6, the V gene TRBV29-1; D could derive from TRBD1 or TRBD2 (6 bases each). The length of the CDR3 is 14 residues. Germline V gene sequence: CDR1 SQVTM, CDR2 ANQGSEA. CDR3 DNA: TGCAGCGTTACTACAGGGACTGGGGTCAACGTCCTGACTTTC. The encoded protein is CSVTTGTGVNVLTF. Based on the CDR3 plus reference TRBV29-1 and TRBJ2-6, the full variable domain is SAVISQKPSRDICQRGTSLTIQCQVDSQVTMMFWYRQQPGQSLTLIATANQGSEATYESGFVIDKFPISRPNLTFSTLTVSNMSPEDSSIYLCSVTTGTGVNVLTFGAGSRLTVL.

This clonotype was observed once. A read error may produce the germline difference seen at one junction end. This chain joins TRBV4-2 and TRBJ2-3; the D is unclear. The germline gives CDR1 LGHNA, CDR2 YNFKEQ. CDR3 length equals 15 residues. The CDR3 region is CASSQAPQTTNTQYF. The DNA for the CDR3 is TGTGCTAGCAGCCAAGCCCCCCAGACCACAAATACGCAGTATTTT.

Worth noting for this clonotype: Mismatch with germline at one junction end may stem from a read error. The chain links TRBV14 to TRBJ2-1, with D unresolved. The CDR3 runs 15 residues. Germline CDR1 and CDR2: SGHDN and FVKESK. The CDR3 nucleotides are TGTGCCGGCAGCCAAGATTGGCTAGTAGGCAATGAGCAGTTCTTC. This codes for CAGSQDWLVGNEQFF.

This clonotype was counted a few times. The V call is TRBV2, the J call TRBJ2-1; D may be TRBD2 (6 bases). The germline gives CDR1 SNHLY, CDR2 FYNNEI. The CDR3 has 14 residues. Between the trimmed V and J ends, which lost 7 bases and 8 bases, there was a span of 18 bases. CDR3 sequence: CASIRDGGRDEQFF. The CDR3 nucleotides are TGTGCCAGCATCAGGGACGGGGGTAGGGATGAGCAGTTCTTC.

Concerning this clonotype: One junction end disagrees with the germline gene, perhaps due to a read error. V and J are TRBV6-5 and TRBJ2-3; 9 nucleotides line up with TRBD2. The germline V gene encodes CDR1 MNHEY and CDR2 SVGAGI. The CDR3 runs 17 residues. The CDR3 is CASTYSDSGSSIDTQYF. As DNA, the CDR3 is TGTGCCAGCACTTACTCGGATAGCGGGAGCTCCATAGACACGCAGTATTTT.

This sequence joins TRBV20-1 and TRBJ2-4; no reliable D call. Germline-derived CDR1 and CDR2 are DFQATT and SNEGSKA (reference sequence). This CDR3 spans 16 amino acids. Trimming removed 5 bases from V and 0 bases from J, with 17 bases in between. CDR3 loop: CSASDTRPQAKNIQYF. The CDR3 DNA reads TGCAGTGCTTCAGATACCCGGCCCCAAGCCAAAAACATTCAGTACTTC.